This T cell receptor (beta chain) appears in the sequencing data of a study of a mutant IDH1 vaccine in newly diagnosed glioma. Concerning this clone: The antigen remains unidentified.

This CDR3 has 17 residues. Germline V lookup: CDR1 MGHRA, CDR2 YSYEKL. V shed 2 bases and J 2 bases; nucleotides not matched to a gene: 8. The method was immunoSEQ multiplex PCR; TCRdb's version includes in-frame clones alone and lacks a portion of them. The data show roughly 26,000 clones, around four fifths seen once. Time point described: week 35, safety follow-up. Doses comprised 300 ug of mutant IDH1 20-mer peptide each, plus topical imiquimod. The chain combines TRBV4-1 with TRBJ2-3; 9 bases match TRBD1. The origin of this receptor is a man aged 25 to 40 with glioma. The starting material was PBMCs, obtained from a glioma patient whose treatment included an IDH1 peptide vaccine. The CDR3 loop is CASSQQPGTGITDTQYF. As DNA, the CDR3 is TGCGCCAGCAGCCAACAGCCCGGGACAGGGATCACAGATACGCAGTATTTT.